This T cell receptor beta chain was documented in a study of T cell clonotyping in hematopoietic cell transplantation. Study-level findings and limits: At the given depth, recipient repertoires were over 95% de novo clonotypes. No sorting was done, leaving CD4 and CD8 contributions mixed. Pathologically expanded recipient clonotypes increased progressively from day 30 to day 180 as diversity fell.

Germline loops: CDR1 SGHRS, CDR2 YFSETQ. V lost 4 bases, J lost 2 bases, and 3 bases stayed unmatched. The CDR3 covers 15 residues. TCRdb's copy holds only in-frame clones and misses some; the assay was immunoSEQ multiplex PCR. The sample holds nearly 70,000 clones, 90% to 95% seen once. In the case of this clone: The antigen is undetermined.

Source material: peripheral blood mononuclear cells. This receptor was taken from a man aged 50-60 years in good health. Some clones in this sample may be carry-over from other donors' samples. The genes are TRBV5-1 and TRBJ1-4, with 9 positions matching TRBD1. CDR3 in DNA: TGCGCCAGCAGCGGGGGACAGGGCACTAATGAAAAACTGTTTTTT. Protein: CASSGGQGTNEKLFF. The entire variable domain, with the rest obtained from reference TRBV5-1 and TRBJ1-4, is as follows: KAGVTQTPRYLIKTRGQQVTLSCSPISGHRSVSWYQQTPGQGLQFLFEYFSETQRNKGNFPGRFSGRQFSNSRSEMNVSTLELGDSALYLCASSGGQGTNEKLFFGSGTQLSVL.